The clone carrying this T cell receptor beta chain was counted many times. TCRdb processed the 5' RACE reads anew with MiXCR; each CDR3 protein has one entry. The sample has around 20,000 distinct CDR3 sequences; 4% are singletons. The entry originates in a study of early T cells in non-severe SARS-CoV-2 infection. About the study: Sequencing of bulk RNA from unsorted whole blood was done, without chain pairing.

CDR1 MNHNS and CDR2 SASEGT come from the germline V gene. This CDR3 is 17 amino acids long. Trimming removed 6 bases from V and 7 bases from J, with 25 bases in between. Sequencing was performed on whole blood. This rearrangement joins TRBV6-1 to TRBJ2-1; weak D call: TRBD2 (5 bases). This clonotype was obtained from an adult who was a healthcare worker with PCR-confirmed SARS-CoV-2 infection or an uninfected control (not recorded which). DNA of the CDR3: TGTGCCAGCAGCTATACCCTCGTTGGCCGCGGGCTGAATGAGCAGTTCTTC. Amino acids: CASSYTLVGRGLNEQFF.